This TCR beta chain originates from a study of technical replicates of blood from a handful of donors. This CDR3 has 13 residues. In germline, CDR1 is MGHDK, CDR2 SYGVNS. The J segment lost 4 bases and the V segment lost 4 bases, leaving 4 bases of the junction unmatched. Sequenced by immunoSEQ multiplex PCR; TCRdb stores in-frame clones only, minus some. The data contain around 76,000 clones, almost 99% of them seen just once; the ten biggest clones take up over 0.2%. The source of this sequence is a human donor in good health. The rearrangement uses TRBV25-1 and TRBJ2-7; TRBD2 matches 7 bases. Sequenced input: T cells isolated from PBMCs. DNA of the CDR3: TGTGCCAGCAGTGCCGGGACTACATACGAGCAGTACTTC. It translates to CASSAGTTYEQYF.